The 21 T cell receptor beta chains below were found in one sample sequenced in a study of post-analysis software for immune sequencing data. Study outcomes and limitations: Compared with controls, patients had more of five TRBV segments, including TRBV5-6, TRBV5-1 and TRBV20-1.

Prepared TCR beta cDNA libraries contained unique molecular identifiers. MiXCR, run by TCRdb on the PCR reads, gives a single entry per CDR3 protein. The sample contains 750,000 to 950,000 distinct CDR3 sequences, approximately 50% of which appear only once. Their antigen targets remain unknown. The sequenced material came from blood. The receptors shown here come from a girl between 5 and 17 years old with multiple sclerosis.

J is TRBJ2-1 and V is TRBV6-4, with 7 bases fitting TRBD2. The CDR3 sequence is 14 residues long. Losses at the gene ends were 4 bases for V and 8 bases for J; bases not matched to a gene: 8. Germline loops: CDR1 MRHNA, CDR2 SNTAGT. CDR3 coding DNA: TGTGCCAGCAGTGTTATGGGAGGGCCAGATGAGCAGTTCTTC. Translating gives CASSVMGGPDEQFF.

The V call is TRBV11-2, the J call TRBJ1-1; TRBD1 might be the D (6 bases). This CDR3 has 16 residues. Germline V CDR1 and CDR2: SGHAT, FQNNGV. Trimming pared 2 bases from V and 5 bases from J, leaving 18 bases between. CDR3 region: CASSLTSQGGGTEAFF. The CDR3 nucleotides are TGTGCCAGCAGCTTAACCTCACAGGGAGGTGGAACTGAAGCTTTCTTT.

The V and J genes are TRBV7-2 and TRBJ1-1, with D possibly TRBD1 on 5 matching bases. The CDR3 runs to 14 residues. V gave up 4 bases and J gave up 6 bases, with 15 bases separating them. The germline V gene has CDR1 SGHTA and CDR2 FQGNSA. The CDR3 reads CASSSQQVIAEAFF. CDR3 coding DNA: TGTGCCAGCAGCTCCCAACAGGTTATCGCTGAAGCTTTCTTT.

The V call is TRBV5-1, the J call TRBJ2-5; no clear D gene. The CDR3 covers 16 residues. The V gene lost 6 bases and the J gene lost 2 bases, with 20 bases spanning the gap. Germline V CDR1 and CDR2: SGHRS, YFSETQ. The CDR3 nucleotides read TGCGCCAGCACGGCAAAGGGCCCACACCTACAAGAGACCCAGTACTTC. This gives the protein CASTAKGPHLQETQYF.

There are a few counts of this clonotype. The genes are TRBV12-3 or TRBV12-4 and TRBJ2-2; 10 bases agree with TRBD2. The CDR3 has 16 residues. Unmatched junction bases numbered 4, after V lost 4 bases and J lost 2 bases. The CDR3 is CASSWTSGINTGELFF. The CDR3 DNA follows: TGTGCCAGCAGTTGGACTAGCGGAATCAACACCGGGGAGCTGTTTTTT.

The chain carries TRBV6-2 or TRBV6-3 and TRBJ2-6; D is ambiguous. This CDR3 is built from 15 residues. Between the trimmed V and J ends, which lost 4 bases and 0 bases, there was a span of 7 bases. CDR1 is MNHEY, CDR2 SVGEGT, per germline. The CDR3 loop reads CASSSWVSGANVLTF. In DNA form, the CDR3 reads TGTGCCAGCAGTTCCTGGGTCTCTGGGGCCAACGTCCTGACTTTC.

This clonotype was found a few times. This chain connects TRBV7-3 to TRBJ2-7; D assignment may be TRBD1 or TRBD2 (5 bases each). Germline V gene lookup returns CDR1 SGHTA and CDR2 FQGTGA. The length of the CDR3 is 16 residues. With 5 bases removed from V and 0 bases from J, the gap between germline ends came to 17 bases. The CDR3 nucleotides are TGTGCCAGCAGCCTCTCCGGGACCCTGAGCTCCTACGAGCAGTACTTC. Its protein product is CASSLSGTLSSYEQYF.

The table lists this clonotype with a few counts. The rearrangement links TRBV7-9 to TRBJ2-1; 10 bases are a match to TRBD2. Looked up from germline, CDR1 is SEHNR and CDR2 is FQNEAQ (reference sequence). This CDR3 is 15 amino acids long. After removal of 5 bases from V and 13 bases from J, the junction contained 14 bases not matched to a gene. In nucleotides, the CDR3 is TGTGCCAGCAGCCCTCAAGCGGGAGGGGAAGAGACCCAGTTCTTC. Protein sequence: CASSPQAGGEETQFF.

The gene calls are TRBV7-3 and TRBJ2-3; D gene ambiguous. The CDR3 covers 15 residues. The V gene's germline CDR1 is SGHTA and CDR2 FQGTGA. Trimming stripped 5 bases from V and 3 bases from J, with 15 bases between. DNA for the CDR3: TGTGCCAGCAGCCCGAATCGCGCCGGAACAGATACGCAGTATTTT. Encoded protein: CASSPNRAGTDTQYF. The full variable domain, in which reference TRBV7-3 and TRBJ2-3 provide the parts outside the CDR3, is GAGVSQTPSNKVTEKGKYVELRCDPISGHTALYWYRQSLGQGPEFLIYFQGTGAADDSGLPNDRFFAVRPEGSVSTLKIQRTERGDSAVYLCASSPNRAGTDTQYFGPGTRLTVL.

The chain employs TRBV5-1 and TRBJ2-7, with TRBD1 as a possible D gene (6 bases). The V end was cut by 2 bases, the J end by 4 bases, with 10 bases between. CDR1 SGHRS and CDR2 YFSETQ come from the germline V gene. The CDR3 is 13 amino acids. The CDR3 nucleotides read TGCGCCAGCAGCTTAAATGGACAGTACGAGCAGTACTTC. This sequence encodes CASSLNGQYEQYF.

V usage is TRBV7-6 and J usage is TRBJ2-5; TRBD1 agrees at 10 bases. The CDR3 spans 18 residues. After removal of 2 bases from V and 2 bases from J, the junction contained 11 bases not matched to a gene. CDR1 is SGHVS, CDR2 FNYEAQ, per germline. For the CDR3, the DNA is TGTGCCAGCAGCTTACCGGGACAGGGGATTAAGGTTCAAGAGACCCAGTACTTC. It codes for CASSLPGQGIKVQETQYF.

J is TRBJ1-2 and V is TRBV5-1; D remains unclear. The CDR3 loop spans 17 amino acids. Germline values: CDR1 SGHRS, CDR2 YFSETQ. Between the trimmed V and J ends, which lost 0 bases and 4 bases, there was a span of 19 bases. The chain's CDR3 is CASSLEDVSSAPYGYTF. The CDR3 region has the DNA TGCGCCAGCAGCTTGGAGGACGTGTCGTCGGCACCCTATGGCTACACCTTC.

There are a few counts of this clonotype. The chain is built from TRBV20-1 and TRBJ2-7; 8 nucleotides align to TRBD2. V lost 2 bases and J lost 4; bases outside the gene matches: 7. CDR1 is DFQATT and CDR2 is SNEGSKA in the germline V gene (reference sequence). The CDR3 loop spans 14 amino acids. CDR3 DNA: TGCAGTGCTAGATCACTGAGCGGGAGTTACGAGCAGTACTTC. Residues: CSARSLSGSYEQYF.

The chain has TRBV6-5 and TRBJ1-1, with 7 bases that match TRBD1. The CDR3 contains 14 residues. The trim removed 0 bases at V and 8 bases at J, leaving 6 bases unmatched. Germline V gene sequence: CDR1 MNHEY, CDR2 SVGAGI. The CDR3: CASSYSRTGEEAFF. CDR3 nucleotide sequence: TGTGCCAGCAGTTACTCCAGGACAGGCGAAGAAGCTTTCTTT.

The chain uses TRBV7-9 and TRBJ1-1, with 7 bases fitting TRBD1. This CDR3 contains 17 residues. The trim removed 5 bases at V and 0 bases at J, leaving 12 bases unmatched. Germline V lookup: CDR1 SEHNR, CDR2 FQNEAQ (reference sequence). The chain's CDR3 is CASSAFPVGQVNTEAFF. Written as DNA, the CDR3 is TGTGCCAGCAGCGCTTTTCCCGTCGGACAGGTGAACACTGAAGCTTTCTTT.

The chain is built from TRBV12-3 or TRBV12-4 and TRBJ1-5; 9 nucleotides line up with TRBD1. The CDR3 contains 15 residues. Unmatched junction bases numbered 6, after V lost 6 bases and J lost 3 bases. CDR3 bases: TGTGCCAGCAGCTTCACAGGGGGCACCAATCAGCCCCAGCATTTT. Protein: CASSFTGGTNQPQHF.

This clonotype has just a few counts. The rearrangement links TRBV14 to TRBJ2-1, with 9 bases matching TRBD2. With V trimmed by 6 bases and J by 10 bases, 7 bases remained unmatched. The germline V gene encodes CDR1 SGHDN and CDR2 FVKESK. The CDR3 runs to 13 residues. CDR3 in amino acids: CASRQTGTSEQFF. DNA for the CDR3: TGTGCCAGCAGACAGACCGGGACTAGCGAGCAGTTCTTC. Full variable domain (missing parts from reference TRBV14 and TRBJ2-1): EAGVTQFPSHSVIEKGQTVTLRCDPISGHDNLYWYRRVMGKEIKFLLHFVKESKQDESGMPNNRFLAERTGGTYSTLKVQPAELEDSGVYFCASRQTGTSEQFFGPGTRLTVL.

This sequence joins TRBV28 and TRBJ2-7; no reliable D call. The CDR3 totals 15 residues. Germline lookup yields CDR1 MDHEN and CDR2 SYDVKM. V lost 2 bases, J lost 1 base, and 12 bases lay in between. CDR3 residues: CASSLIQVLSYEQYF. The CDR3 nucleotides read TGTGCCAGCAGTTTAATCCAGGTTTTATCCTACGAGCAGTACTTC.

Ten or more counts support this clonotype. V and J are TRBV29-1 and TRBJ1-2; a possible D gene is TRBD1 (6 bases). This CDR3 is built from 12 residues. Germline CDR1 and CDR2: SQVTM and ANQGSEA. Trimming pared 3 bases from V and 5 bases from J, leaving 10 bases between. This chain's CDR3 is CSVDGQPYGYTF. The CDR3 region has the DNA TGCAGCGTTGATGGACAGCCTTATGGCTACACCTTC.

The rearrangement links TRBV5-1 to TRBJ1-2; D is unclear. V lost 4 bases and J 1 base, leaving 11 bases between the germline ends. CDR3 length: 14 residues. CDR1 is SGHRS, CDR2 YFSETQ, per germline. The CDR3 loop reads CASSPVRGNYGYTF. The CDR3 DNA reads TGCGCCAGCAGCCCCGTCCGGGGTAACTATGGCTACACCTTC.

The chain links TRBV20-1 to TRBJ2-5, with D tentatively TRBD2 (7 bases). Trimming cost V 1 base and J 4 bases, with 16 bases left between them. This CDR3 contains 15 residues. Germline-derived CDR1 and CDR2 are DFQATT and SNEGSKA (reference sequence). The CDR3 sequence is CSARGGGGALETQYF. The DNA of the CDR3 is TGCAGTGCTAGAGGAGGTGGGGGGGCTTTAGAGACCCAGTACTTC.